This T cell receptor (beta chain) originates from a study of blood T cell repertoires in COVID-19. The overall study: Samples taken during acute and convalescent COVID-19 were collected in the United States, Italy and Spain. Sample material is recorded as cDNA or gDNA derived from T cells, B-cell-depleted T cells, or PBMCs.

Trimming removed 6 bases from V and 2 bases from J, with 11 bases in between. The CDR3 sequence is 13 residues long. Germline V gene lookup returns CDR1 LNHDA and CDR2 SQIVND (reference sequence). Per the authors' pipeline: Using reference gene primer amplification, nucleated cell counts were estimated. Sequenced by immunoSEQ multiplex PCR; TCRdb stores in-frame clones only, minus some. V and J calls and clone size are given by that table; D and trimming were obtained from the DNA. The sample contains roughly 240,000 clones, around four fifths of which appear only once. This chain joins TRBV19 and TRBJ2-7, with D possibly matching TRBD2 (5 bases). Sequencing was performed on peripheral blood. This TCR was recovered from a man in his 60s who had recovered from COVID-19. CDR3 protein: CASRNRGTYEQYF. For the CDR3, the DNA is TGTGCCAGTAGAAACCGAGGGACCTACGAGCAGTACTTC.